The rows below give T cell receptor beta chains drawn from one sample of a study of a mutant IDH1 vaccine in newly diagnosed glioma. Here immunoSEQ multiplex PCR was the method, and the copy in TCRdb shows in-frame clones only, minus some. This table has about 41,000 clones, about 79% appearing once. Their specific antigens are unknown. Sequenced here: PBMCs, sampled from a glioma patient whose treatment included an IDH1 peptide vaccine. These receptors were collected from a woman aged 40 to 50 with glioma. Some clones in this sample may be carry-over from other donors' samples. Both conserved end residues are trimmed from each CDR3. Each record gives: J gene, V gene, clone size, CDR3 protein. A clone size is listed for some rows: how often the clone was seen (once, few, many), or a class if it is expanded.

TRBJ2-7 | TRBV29-1 | . | SVLPGTGDASEQY
TRBJ2-5 | TRBV28 | . | ASGMGLASRGTQY
TRBJ2-7 | TRBV11-2 | . | ASSLDRDYLFEQY
TRBJ2-7 | TRBV7-2 | . | ASSLGAQLRRPYEQY
TRBJ1-2 | TRBV2 | . | ASSEYDRGRYT
TRBJ2-1 | TRBV7-9 | . | ASSYRASGGSIVYNEQF
TRBJ1-1 | TRBV4-1 | . | ASSQVQDTEAF
TRBJ1-2 | TRBV6-6 | . | ASKRQYGYT
TRBJ2-7 | TRBV7-2 | . | ASSLVASGTYEQY
TRBJ2-2 | TRBV25-1 | few | ASSEYGSGNTGELF
TRBJ1-2 | TRBV25-1 | once | ASSGGPRGYT
TRBJ1-2 | TRBV2 | few | ASRRQQPFYGYT
TRBJ2-1 | TRBV9 | once | ASSPSSGAEF
TRBJ2-7 | TRBV10-3 | . | AISDGGSSSYEQY
TRBJ1-2 | TRBV5-1 | few | ASSLSGQVNYGYT
TRBJ2-7 | TRBV5-4 | . | ASSWGQGTFDEQY
TRBJ1-1 | TRBV5-1 | . | ASSEGQGDTEAF
TRBJ2-7 | TRBV6-5 | . | ASSYGGSYEQY
TRBJ2-7 | TRBV5-1 | once | ASSIRLETDSYEQY
TRBJ2-7 | TRBV7-2 | . | ASSVTSGNAYEQY
TRBJ1-1 | TRBV18 | few | ASSPPGTGTVRTEAF
TRBJ1-1 | TRBV14 | few | ASSPQITTEAF
TRBJ2-2 | TRBV5-4 | . | ASSFTLAGGLFGTGELF
TRBJ1-5 | TRBV6-6 | . | ASSYRQGSNQPQH
TRBJ2-2 | TRBV4-1 | . | ASSQEMAGANTGELF
TRBJ1-5 | TRBV4-1 | once | ASSQDEVAQPQH
TRBJ1-1 | TRBV5-4 | few | ASSPAGGLNEAF
TRBJ2-7 | TRBV18 | . | ASSPQGAQDEQY
TRBJ1-5 | TRBV5-6 | . | ASSLGQGAYGNQPQH
TRBJ1-6 | TRBV12-2 | . | ASRLAHGGAWNSPLH
TRBJ2-1 | TRBV7-9 | . | ASSPEQGRGYNEQF
TRBJ2-3 | TRBV7-8 | . | ASSRFRGSGDTQY
TRBJ1-1 | TRBV5-4 | . | ASSLGSTEAF
TRBJ1-4 | TRBV7-2 | . | ASSGETGRGEKLF
TRBJ1-3 | TRBV5-6 | . | ASALTGNTIY
TRBJ1-3 | TRBV10-3 | once | AISESGTTGNTIY